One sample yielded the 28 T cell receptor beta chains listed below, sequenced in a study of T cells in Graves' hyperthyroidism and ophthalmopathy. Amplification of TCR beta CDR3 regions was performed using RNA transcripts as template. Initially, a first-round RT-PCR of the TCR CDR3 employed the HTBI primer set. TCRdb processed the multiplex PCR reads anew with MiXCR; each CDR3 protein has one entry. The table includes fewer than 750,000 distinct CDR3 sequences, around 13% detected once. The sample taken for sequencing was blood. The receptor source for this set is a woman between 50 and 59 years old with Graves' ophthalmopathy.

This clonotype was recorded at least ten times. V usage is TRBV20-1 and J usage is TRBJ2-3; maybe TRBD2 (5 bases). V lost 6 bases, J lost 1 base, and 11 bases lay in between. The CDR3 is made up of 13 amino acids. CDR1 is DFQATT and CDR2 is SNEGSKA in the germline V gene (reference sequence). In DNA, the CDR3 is TGCAGTGCCGAATCCGGGGGCACAGATACGCAGTATTTT. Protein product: CSAESGGTDTQYF.

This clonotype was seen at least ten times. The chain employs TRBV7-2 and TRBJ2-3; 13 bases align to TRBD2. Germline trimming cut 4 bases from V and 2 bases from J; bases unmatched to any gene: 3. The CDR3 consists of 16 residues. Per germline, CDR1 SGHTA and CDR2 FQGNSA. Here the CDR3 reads CASSSGLAGHTDTQYF. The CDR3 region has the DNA TGTGCCAGCAGCTCGGGACTAGCGGGACACACAGATACGCAGTATTTT.

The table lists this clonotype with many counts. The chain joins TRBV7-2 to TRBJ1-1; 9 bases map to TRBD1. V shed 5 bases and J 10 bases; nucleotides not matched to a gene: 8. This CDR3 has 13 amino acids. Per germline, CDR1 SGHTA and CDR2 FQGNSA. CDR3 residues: CASSPTGGYGAFF. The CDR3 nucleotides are TGTGCCAGCAGCCCAACAGGGGGCTACGGAGCTTTCTTT.

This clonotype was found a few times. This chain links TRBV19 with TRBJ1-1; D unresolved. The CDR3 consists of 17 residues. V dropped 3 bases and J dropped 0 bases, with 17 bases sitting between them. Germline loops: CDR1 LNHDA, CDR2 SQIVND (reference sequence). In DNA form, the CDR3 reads TGTGCCAGTAGTATTCCCAGCCGGCGAGGCTTGAACACTGAAGCTTTCTTT. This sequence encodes CASSIPSRRGLNTEAFF.

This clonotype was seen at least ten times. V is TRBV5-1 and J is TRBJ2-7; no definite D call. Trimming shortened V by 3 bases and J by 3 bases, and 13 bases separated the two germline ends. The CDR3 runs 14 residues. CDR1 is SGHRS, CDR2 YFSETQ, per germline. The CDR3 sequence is CASSSFPNSYEQYF. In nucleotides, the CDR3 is TGCGCCAGCAGCTCGTTTCCAAACAGCTACGAGCAGTACTTC.

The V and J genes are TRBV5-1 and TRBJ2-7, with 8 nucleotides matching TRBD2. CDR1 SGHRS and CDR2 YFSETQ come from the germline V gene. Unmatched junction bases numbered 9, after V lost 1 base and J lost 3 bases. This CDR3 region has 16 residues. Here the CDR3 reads CASSLIYGGRYYEQYF. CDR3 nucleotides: TGCGCCAGCAGCTTGATCTATGGCGGGAGGTACTACGAGCAGTACTTC.

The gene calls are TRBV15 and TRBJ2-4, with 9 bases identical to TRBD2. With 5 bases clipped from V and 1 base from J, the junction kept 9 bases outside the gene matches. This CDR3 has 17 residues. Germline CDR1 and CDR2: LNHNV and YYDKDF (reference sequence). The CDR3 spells CATSPQAGGAAKNIQYF. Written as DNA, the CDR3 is TGTGCCACCAGCCCTCAGGCGGGAGGGGCTGCCAAAAACATTCAGTACTTC.

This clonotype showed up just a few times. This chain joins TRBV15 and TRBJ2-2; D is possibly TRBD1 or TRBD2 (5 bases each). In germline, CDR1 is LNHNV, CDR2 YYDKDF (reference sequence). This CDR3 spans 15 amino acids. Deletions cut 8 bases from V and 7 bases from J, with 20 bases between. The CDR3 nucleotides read TGTGCCACCCAAGGGGAGCGCGAAGGGAACGGGGAGCTGTTTTTT. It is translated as CATQGEREGNGELFF.

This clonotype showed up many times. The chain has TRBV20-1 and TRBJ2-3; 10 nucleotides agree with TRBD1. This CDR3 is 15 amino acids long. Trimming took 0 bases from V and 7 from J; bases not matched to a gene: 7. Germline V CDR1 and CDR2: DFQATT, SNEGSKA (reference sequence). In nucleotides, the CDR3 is TGCAGTGCTAGAGAAAGGACAGGGGGGTTGAATACGCAGTATTTT. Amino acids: CSARERTGGLNTQYF.

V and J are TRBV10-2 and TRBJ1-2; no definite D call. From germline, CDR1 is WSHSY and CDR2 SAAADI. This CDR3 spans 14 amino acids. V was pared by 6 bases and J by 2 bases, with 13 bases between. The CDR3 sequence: CASSPDLANYGYTF. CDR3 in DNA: TGCGCCAGCAGCCCGGATTTAGCCAACTATGGCTACACCTTC.

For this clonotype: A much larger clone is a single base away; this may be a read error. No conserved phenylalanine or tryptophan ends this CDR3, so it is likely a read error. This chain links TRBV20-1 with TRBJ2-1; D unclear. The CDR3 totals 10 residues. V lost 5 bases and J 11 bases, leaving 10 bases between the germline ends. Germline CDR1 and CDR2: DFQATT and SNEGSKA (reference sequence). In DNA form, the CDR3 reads TGCAGTGCTCCGCAAGTGCAGCAGTTCCTC. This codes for CSAPQVQQFL.

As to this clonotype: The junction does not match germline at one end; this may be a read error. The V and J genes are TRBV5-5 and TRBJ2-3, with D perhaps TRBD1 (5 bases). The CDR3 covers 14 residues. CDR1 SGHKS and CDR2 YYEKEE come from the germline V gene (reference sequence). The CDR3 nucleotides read TGTGCCAGCAGCCCCGCTACTAACACAGGTACGCAGTATTTT. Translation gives CASSPATNTGTQYF.

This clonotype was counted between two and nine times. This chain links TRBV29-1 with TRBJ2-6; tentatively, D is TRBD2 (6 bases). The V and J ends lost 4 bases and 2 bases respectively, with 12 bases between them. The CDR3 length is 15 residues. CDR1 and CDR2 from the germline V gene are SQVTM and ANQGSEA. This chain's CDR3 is CSVGGEAAGANVLTF. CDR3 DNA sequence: TGCAGCGTTGGAGGGGAGGCAGCTGGGGCCAACGTCCTGACTTTC.

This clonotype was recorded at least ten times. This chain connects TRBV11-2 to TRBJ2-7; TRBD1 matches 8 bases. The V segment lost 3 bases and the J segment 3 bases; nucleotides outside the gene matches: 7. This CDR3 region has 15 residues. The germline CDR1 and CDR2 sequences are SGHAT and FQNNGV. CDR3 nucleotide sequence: TGTGCCAGCAGCTTCGACAGGGGAACCCTCTACGAGCAGTACTTC. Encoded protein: CASSFDRGTLYEQYF.

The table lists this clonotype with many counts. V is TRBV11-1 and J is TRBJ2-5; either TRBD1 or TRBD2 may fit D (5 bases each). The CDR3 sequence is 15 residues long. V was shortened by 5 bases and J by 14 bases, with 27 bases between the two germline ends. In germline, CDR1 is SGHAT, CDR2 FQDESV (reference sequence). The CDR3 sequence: CASSQETGTLAGLYF. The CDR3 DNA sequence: TGTGCCAGCAGCCAGGAAACCGGGACCCTCGCTGGGCTCTACTTC.

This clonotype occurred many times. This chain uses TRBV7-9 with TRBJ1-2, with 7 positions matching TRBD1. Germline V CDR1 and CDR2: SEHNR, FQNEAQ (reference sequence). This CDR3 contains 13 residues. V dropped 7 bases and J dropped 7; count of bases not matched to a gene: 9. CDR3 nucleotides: TGTGCCAGCACCCTTGGAGGGGGCCGTGGCTACACCTTC. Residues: CASTLGGGRGYTF.

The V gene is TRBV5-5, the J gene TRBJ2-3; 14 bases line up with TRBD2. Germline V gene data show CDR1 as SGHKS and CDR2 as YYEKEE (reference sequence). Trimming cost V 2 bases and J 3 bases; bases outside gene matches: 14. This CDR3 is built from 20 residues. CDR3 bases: TGTGCCAGCAGCTTCCATCAGAGACTAGCGGGAGGGAGGAGGACAGATACGCAGTATTTT. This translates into CASSFHQRLAGGRRTDTQYF.

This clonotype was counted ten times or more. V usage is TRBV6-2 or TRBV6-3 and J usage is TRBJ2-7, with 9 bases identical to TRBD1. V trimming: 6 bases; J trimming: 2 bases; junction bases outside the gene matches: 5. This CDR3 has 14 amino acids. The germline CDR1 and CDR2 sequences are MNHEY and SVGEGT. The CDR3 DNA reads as TGTGCCAGCAGAGAGGACAGGGGAACCTACGAGCAGTACTTC. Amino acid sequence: CASREDRGTYEQYF.

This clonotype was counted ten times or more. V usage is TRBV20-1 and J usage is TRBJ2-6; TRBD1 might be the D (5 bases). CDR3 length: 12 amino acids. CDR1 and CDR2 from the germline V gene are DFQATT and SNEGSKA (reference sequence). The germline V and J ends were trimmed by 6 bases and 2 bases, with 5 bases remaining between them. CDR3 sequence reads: CSAGAGANVLTF. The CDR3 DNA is TGCAGTGCAGGGGCTGGGGCCAACGTCCTGACTTTC.

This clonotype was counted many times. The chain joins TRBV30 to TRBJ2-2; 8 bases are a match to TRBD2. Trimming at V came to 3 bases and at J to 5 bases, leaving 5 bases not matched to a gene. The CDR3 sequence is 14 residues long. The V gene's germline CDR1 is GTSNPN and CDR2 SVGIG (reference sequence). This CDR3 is CAWRKSGSTGELFF. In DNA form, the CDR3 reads TGTGCCTGGAGAAAGAGCGGGAGTACCGGGGAGCTGTTTTTT. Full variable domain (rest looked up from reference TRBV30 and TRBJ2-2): SQTIHQWPATLVQPVGSPLSLECTVEGTSNPNLYWYRQAAGRGLQLLFYSVGIGQISSEVPQNLSASRPQDRQFILSSKKLLLSDSGFYLCAWRKSGSTGELFFGEGSRLTVL.

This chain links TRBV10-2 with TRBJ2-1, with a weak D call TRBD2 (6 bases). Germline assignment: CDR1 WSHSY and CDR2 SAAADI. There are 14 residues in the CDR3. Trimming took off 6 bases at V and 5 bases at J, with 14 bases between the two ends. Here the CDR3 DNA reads TGCGCCAGCAGGTTTGGGACTGGCAACAATGAGCAGTTCTTC. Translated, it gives CASRFGTGNNEQFF.

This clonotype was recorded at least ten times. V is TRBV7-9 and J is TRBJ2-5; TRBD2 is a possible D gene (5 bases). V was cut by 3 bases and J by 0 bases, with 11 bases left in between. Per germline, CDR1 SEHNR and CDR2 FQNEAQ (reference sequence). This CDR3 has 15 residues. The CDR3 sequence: CASSFGVSHQETQYF. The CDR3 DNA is TGTGCCAGCAGCTTCGGGGTTAGCCACCAAGAGACCCAGTACTTC.

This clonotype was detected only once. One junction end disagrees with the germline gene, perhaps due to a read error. CDR3 nucleotide sequence: TGTGCCAGCACGGCGGGACAAACTCGAGAGACCCTGTACTTC. Translating it yields CASTAGQTRETLYF. This chain joins TRBV28 and TRBJ2-5, with D possibly being TRBD1 or TRBD2 (6 bases each). Per germline, CDR1 MDHEN and CDR2 SYDVKM. The length of the CDR3 is 14 residues. Variable domain in full (rest from reference TRBV28 and TRBJ2-5): DVKVTQSSRYLVKRTGEKVFLECVQDMDHENMFWYRQDPGLGLRLIYFSYDVKMKEKGDIPEGYSVSREKKERFSLILESASTNQTSMYLCASTAGQTRETLYFGPGTRLLVL.

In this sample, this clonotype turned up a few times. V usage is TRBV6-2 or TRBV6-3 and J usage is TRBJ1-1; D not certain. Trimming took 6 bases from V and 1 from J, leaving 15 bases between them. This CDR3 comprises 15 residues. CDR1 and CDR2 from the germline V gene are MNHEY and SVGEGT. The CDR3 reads CASSPINSRNTEAFF. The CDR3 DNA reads TGTGCCAGCAGCCCGATAAACTCAAGGAACACTGAAGCTTTCTTT.

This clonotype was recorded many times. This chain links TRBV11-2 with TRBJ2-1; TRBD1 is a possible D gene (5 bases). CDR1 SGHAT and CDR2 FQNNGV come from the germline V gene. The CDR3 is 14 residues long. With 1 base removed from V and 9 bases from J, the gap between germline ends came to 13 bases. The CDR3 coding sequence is TGTGCCAGCAGCTTAGTTAGGGGTTTGAGTGAGCAGTTCTTC. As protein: CASSLVRGLSEQFF.

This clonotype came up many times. CDR3 amino acids: CASSPGTGGDREQYF. CDR3 sequence (DNA): TGTGCCAGCTCACCTGGGACAGGGGGAGATCGGGAGCAGTACTTC. V and J are TRBV18 and TRBJ2-7, with 11 nucleotides matching TRBD1. The CDR3 totals 15 residues. V trimming: 3 bases; J trimming: 7 bases; junction bases outside the gene matches: 8. The germline CDR1 and CDR2 sequences are KGHSH and LQKENI.

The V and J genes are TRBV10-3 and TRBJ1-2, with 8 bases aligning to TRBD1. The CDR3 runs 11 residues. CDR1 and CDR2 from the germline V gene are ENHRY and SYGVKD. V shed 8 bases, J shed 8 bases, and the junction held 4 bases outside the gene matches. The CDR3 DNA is TGTGCCATCGGGACAGGTCAGGGCTACACCTTC. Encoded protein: CAIGTGQGYTF.

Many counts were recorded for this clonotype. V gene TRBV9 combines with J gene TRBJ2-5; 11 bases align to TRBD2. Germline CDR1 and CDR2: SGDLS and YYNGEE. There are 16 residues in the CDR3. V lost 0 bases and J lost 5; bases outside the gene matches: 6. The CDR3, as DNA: TGTGCCAGCAGCGTAGAGGTAGCGGGAGGGGGTGAGACCCAGTACTTC. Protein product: CASSVEVAGGGETQYF.